This TCR beta chain was observed in a study of early T cells in non-severe SARS-CoV-2 infection. Study-level information: Sequencing input comprised bulk RNA from unsorted whole blood; chain pairing was not available.

Individual cDNA molecules were tagged with unique molecular identifiers. TCRdb itself ran the 5' RACE reads through MiXCR, one entry per CDR3 protein. The table shows approximately 71,000 distinct CDR3 sequences, with around an eighth occurring only once. Study-wide results and caveats: In VDJdb matching, anti-spike CD8 responses were favored while private and CD4 specificities went missing.

The J segment lost 2 bases and the V segment lost 7 bases, leaving 8 bases of the junction unmatched. CDR3 size: 14 residues. Germline lookup yields CDR1 SQVTM and CDR2 ANQGSEA. This clonotype came up a few times. Its antigen is not identified. The chain couples TRBV29-1 to TRBJ2-3; the match to TRBD1 covers 8 bases. Source: whole blood, taken at baseline. The origin of this receptor is an adult who was a healthcare worker with PCR-confirmed SARS-CoV-2 infection or an uninfected control (not recorded which). CDR3 region: CSAQGARITDTQYF. The CDR3 coding sequence is TGCAGCGCCCAGGGGGCGAGAATCACAGATACGCAGTATTTT.